These 2 T cell receptor beta chains share one sample of origin, sequenced in a study of T cells after yellow fever vaccination (dated by TCRdb to between 2018 and 2021). Read against the paper, the sample's treatment or condition label means: live attenuated yellow fever vaccine strain. Receptor amplification or capture employed 5' RACE. TCRdb shows the sequencer as Illumina NovaSeq 6000. The public reads were quality trimmed at Q25 with fastp and then assembled into clones with MiXCR by TCRdb, keeping productive beta chains. Rows merge per CDR3 protein into single entries with the most common DNA and genes. The sample has about 260,000 distinct CDR3 sequences on record, approximately 3.6% of them singletons. The top ten clonotypes cover 19% of the sample. Sequenced here: PBMCs, sampled 15 days after the yellow fever booster vaccination. The origin of the receptors is a man younger than 35 who received the YFV17D yellow fever vaccine.

This clonotype was picked up many times. The chain uses TRBV7-2 and TRBJ2-5; the D gene is possibly TRBD2 (6 bases). The CDR3 covers 15 residues. Germline assignment: CDR1 SGHTA and CDR2 FQGNSA. The V gene lost 4 bases and the J gene lost 7 bases, with 19 bases spanning the gap. CDR3 nucleotides: TGTGCCAGCAGCTCCTCCGGGACTTACCGGGGGACCCAGTACTTC. Its protein is CASSSSGTYRGTQYF.

This clonotype has a count of ten or more. The genes are TRBV28 and TRBJ2-7, with D perhaps matching TRBD2 (6 bases). CDR3 size: 15 residues. Trimming left V 8 bases short and J 2 bases short, with 19 bases between. Germline V gene sequence: CDR1 MDHEN, CDR2 SYDVKM. The CDR3 reads CASRGPGRPTYEQYV. Here the CDR3 DNA reads TGTGCCAGCCGAGGACCCGGGAGACCTACCTACGAGCAGTACGTC.